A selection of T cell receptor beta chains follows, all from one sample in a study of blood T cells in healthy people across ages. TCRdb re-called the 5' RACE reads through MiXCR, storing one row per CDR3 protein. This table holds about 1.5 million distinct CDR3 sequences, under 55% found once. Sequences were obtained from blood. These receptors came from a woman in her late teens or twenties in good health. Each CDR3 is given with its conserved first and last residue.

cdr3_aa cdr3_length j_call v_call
CAISELGNQETQYF 14 TRBJ2-5 TRBV10-3
CANSRDTFYEQYF 13 TRBJ2-7 TRBV2
CASNLNTIYF 10 TRBJ1-3 TRBV12-3/TRBV12-4
CASSLKFGNQPQHF 14 TRBJ1-5 TRBV7-2
CSVAGRVITNYEQYF 15 TRBJ2-7 TRBV29-1
CASSIPIAGPKEQYF 15 TRBJ2-5 TRBV11-2
CASSLDTLVNEQFF 14 TRBJ2-1 TRBV11-2
CASSSGVRGTEAFF 14 TRBJ1-1 TRBV12-3/TRBV12-4
CASSTSDTQYF 11 TRBJ2-3 TRBV7-2
CASSPPLASGGGQYQETQYF 20 TRBJ2-5 TRBV7-9
CASRYSGRADNERFF 15 TRBJ2-1 TRBV12-3/TRBV12-4
CASSKLLSTRTAETQYF 17 . TRBV6-1
CASSQVWGDLGEQYF 15 TRBJ2-7 TRBV3-1
CASSQVAGTVTKNIQYF 17 TRBJ2-4 TRBV4-3
CASSSWTSGRREQYF 15 TRBJ2-5 TRBV28
CASSPGTGKNSPLHF 15 TRBJ1-6 TRBV9
CSARFRGHYNEQFF 14 TRBJ2-1 TRBV20-1
CASSTQGAENIQYF 14 TRBJ2-4 TRBV7-2
CASSSAGTLTKTDTQYF 17 TRBJ2-3 TRBV7-2
CASSHLAGDSTDTQYF 16 TRBJ2-3 TRBV7-9
CASTNQRQLAKNIQYF 16 TRBJ2-4 TRBV7-2
CASRSGTGGDPNYGYTF 17 TRBJ1-2 TRBV12-3/TRBV12-4
CATLGGRAHEQYF 13 . TRBV6-1
CASSVRLGTDYNEQFF 16 TRBJ2-1 TRBV9
CAISESGGLYNEQYF 15 TRBJ2-7 TRBV10-3
CSARGTRNTEAFF 13 TRBJ1-1 TRBV20-1
CASSGTLYNEQFF 13 TRBJ2-1 TRBV5-1
CASSLRGSPAPDTQYF 16 TRBJ2-3 TRBV6-6
CASDSYGETQYF 12 TRBJ2-5 TRBV5-1
CSVAGDPNQPQHF 13 TRBJ1-5 TRBV29-1
CASSQEGGPHEQFF 14 TRBJ2-1 TRBV3-1
CSARGLGRAQYF 12 TRBJ2-5 TRBV20-1
CASSLGAGGHTDTQYF 16 TRBJ2-3 TRBV5-1
CASTYRGRGYEQYF 14 TRBJ2-7 TRBV28
CASRGTENTGELFF 14 TRBJ2-2 TRBV7-9
CASSVLRQREQFF 13 TRBJ2-1 TRBV27
CASTTAGAKNIQYF 14 TRBJ2-4 TRBV6-5
CASSTETGAPGYEQYF 16 TRBJ2-7 TRBV12-3/TRBV12-4
CASSLDWSGQPQHF 14 TRBJ1-5 TRBV7-2
CASSLDSREQYF 12 TRBJ2-7 TRBV5-1
CASSQGGPSNQPQHF 15 TRBJ1-5 TRBV3-1
CASSSRGGGQYF 12 TRBJ2-7 TRBV6-2/TRBV6-3
CASSLQGWDEQFF 13 TRBJ2-1 TRBV5-1
CSARLVSNEQYF 12 TRBJ2-7 TRBV20-1
CASSDPYDPQHF 12 TRBJ1-5 TRBV12-3/TRBV12-4
CASSVNSLPREKLFF 15 TRBJ1-4 TRBV6-1
CASSSWDSGDTQYF 14 TRBJ2-3 TRBV6-2/TRBV6-3
CSAGVPEAFF 10 TRBJ1-1 TRBV20-1
CATSDFDRGLVGGYTF 16 TRBJ1-2 TRBV24-1
CASSFLGQASSYNEQFF 17 TRBJ2-1 TRBV7-2
CASSQEIEGDYNEQFF 16 TRBJ2-1 TRBV4-3